The clone carrying this T cell receptor (beta chain) was found once. These data are taken from a study of blood T cell repertoires in COVID-19. Sequencing used immunoSEQ multiplex PCR; TCRdb keeps in-frame clones, though not all of them. The table shows about 150,000 clones, with roughly nine tenths occurring only once. The TCR sequence derives from a woman aged 35 to 49 with acute or convalescent COVID-19. The sequenced sample consisted of peripheral blood.

The CDR3 loop is CASSETQARQTFLAKNIQYF. DNA for the CDR3: TGTGCCAGCAGTGAAACACAAGCTCGACAAACCTTCCTAGCCAAAAACATTCAGTACTTC. This chain joins TRBV6-1 and TRBJ2-4; D unresolved. The V and J ends lost 2 bases and 0 bases respectively, with 23 bases between them. CDR3 length: 20 amino acids. CDR1 and CDR2 from the germline V gene are MNHNS and SASEGT.